The rows below give T cell receptor beta chains drawn from one sample of a study of patients and donors after allogeneic stem cell transplantation. Each CDR3 protein gets one entry after TCRdb re-called the RT-PCR reads with MiXCR. The table shows 98,000 or so distinct CDR3 sequences, with 35% occurring only once. Material: blood, either unsorted or a sorted T cell fraction (not recorded which). These receptors all come from a human donor who was either an allogeneic HSCT recipient or a stem cell or donor lymphocyte infusion donor (not recorded which). It is not recorded whose cells these are; they may come from a transplant donor. Each CDR3 is given with its conserved first and last residue. The D gene is left open where the match is weak. Rows may omit the clone size; those that give it use once, few, many or a size class.

abundance,j_gene,d_gene,v_gene,CDR3aa,CDR3nt
.,TRBJ2-4,.,TRBV15,CATSRGGAQAKNIQYF,TGTGCCACCAGCAGAGGGGGGGCCCAAGCCAAAAACATTCAGTACTTC
few,TRBJ2-7,.,TRBV2,CASSRDTTYEQYF,TGTGCCAGCAGCCGGGACACTACCTACGAGCAGTACTTC
.,TRBJ1-2,.,TRBV4-3,CASSQVWDTQFNYGYTF,TGCGCCAGCAGCCAAGTCTGGGACACTCAATTCAACTATGGCTACACCTTC
.,TRBJ2-5,.,TRBV18,CASSNTKETQYF,TGTGCCAGCTCAAATACAAAGGAGACCCAGTACTTC
once,TRBJ2-1,.,TRBV9,CASSVGENEQFF,TGTGCCAGCAGCGTAGGGGAGAATGAGCAGTTCTTC
few,TRBJ2-6,.,TRBV7-2,CASRSGPHKLGANVLTF,TGTGCCAGCAGATCGGGACCCCATAAGCTCGGGGCCAACGTCCTGACTTTC
.,TRBJ1-5,TRBD1,TRBV12-3/TRBV12-4,CASSADRAFNQPQHF,TGTGCCAGCAGTGCGGACAGGGCATTCAATCAGCCCCAGCATTTT
.,TRBJ1-4,.,TRBV7-6,CASSNVLRGKTNEKLFF,TGTGCCAGCAGCAACGTATTGCGGGGGAAAACTAATGAAAAACTGTTTTTT
.,TRBJ1-1,.,TRBV20-1,CSARVWGGQAFF,TGCAGTGCTAGAGTTTGGGGGGGGCAAGCTTTCTTT
.,TRBJ2-7,TRBD1,TRBV10-3,CAISLGQGAYEQYF,TGTGCCATCAGTTTGGGACAGGGAGCCTACGAGCAGTACTTC
few,TRBJ2-7,.,TRBV12-3/TRBV12-4,CASSTLLRGRPYEQYF,TGTGCCAGCAGCACCTTATTGAGGGGCCGCCCCTACGAGCAGTACTTC
few,TRBJ2-5,.,TRBV12-3/TRBV12-4,CASSFARGLRETQYF,TGTGCCAGCAGTTTCGCGCGGGGACTCCGGGAGACCCAGTACTTC
few,TRBJ1-2,.,TRBV12-3/TRBV12-4,CASSFIEDSPYGYTF,TGTGCCAGCAGTTTTATCGAGGACAGCCCCTATGGCTACACCTTC
.,TRBJ1-6,.,TRBV21-1,CASSKAETRLSPLHF,TGTGCCAGCAGCAAAGCTGAGACCCGCCTATCACCCCTCCACTTT
.,TRBJ2-3,.,TRBV29-1,CSIEDRTNRDTQYF,TGCAGCATTGAAGACCGGACCAACAGGGATACGCAGTATTTT
few,TRBJ1-2,TRBD1,TRBV5-4,CASSPNNRGAGYGYTF,TGTGCCAGCAGCCCTAACAACAGGGGAGCGGGCTATGGCTACACCTTC
many,TRBJ1-1,.,TRBV12-3/TRBV12-4,CASSSRVEGKEAFF,TGTGCCAGCAGTTCCAGAGTGGAGGGTAAAGAAGCTTTCTTT
medium-sized,TRBJ1-1,TRBD1,TRBV12-3/TRBV12-4,CASRDTGGNTEAFF,TGTGCCAGCAGGGATACAGGGGGTAACACTGAAGCTTTCTTT
.,TRBJ2-5,TRBD2,TRBV6-2/TRBV6-3,CASSPLGGQETQYF,TGTGCCAGCAGTCCCCTCGGGGGGCAAGAGACCCAGTACTTC
few,TRBJ1-2,.,TRBV6-5,CASSYSINYGYTF,TGTGCCAGCAGTTACTCGATCAACTATGGCTACACCTTC
.,TRBJ2-1,.,TRBV12-3/TRBV12-4,CASSPLSGNNEQFF,TGTGCCAGCAGTCCACTTAGCGGAAACAATGAGCAGTTCTTC
few,TRBJ2-1,.,TRBV12-3/TRBV12-4,CASSLVRRYNEQFF,TGTGCCAGCAGTTTAGTAAGGCGGTACAATGAGCAGTTCTTC
.,TRBJ2-4,TRBD2,TRBV7-9,CASSPWTSGRLKNIQYF,TGTGCCAGCAGCCCCTGGACTAGCGGGAGGCTCAAAAACATTCAGTACTTC
few,TRBJ2-3,TRBD1,TRBV7-9,CASSRHRDRNTDTQYF,TGTGCCAGCAGCCGCCACCGGGACAGGAACACAGATACGCAGTATTTT
.,TRBJ2-3,.,TRBV7-3,CASSLTPQGPDTQYF,TGTGCCAGCAGCTTAACCCCCCAGGGTCCAGATACGCAGTATTTT
few,TRBJ1-6,.,TRBV7-2,CASSLQTGQPLHF,TGTGCCAGCAGCTTACAAACAGGCCAACCCCTCCACTTT
.,TRBJ1-5,.,TRBV3-1,CASSPGTINQPQHF,TGTGCCAGCAGCCCGGGGACGATTAATCAGCCCCAGCATTTT
.,TRBJ2-1,TRBD2,TRBV7-3,CASSFTGRYNEQFF,TGTGCCAGCAGCTTCACCGGGAGGTACAATGAGCAGTTCTTC
few,TRBJ1-1,.,TRBV10-3,CAISESLRTEAFF,TGTGCCATCAGTGAGTCCCTCAGGACTGAAGCTTTCTTT
.,TRBJ1-6,.,TRBV20-1,CSASLGLDSPLHF,TGCAGTGCCTCACTTGGTCTTGATTCACCCCTCCACTTT
.,TRBJ2-7,.,TRBV20-1,CSAEGNTVSYEQYF,TGCAGTGCGGAGGGGAACACTGTCTCCTACGAGCAGTACTTC
.,TRBJ2-1,.,TRBV10-3,CAIRPSGPNNEQFF,TGTGCCATCCGGCCATCGGGACCAAACAATGAGCAGTTCTTC
.,TRBJ1-5,.,TRBV6-8,CATNDQPQHF,TGTGCCACCAACGACCAGCCCCAGCATTTT
.,TRBJ2-4,.,TRBV4-3,CASSQTSENIQYF,TGCGCCAGCAGCCAAACTAGTGAAAACATTCAGTACTTC
few,TRBJ1-2,TRBD1,TRBV12-3/TRBV12-4,CASRRQGRNYGYTF,TGTGCCAGCAGACGACAGGGGCGGAACTATGGCTACACCTTC
few,TRBJ1-2,.,TRBV20-1,CSARDGPDYGYTF,TGCAGTGCTAGAGATGGCCCAGACTATGGCTACACCTTC
few,TRBJ2-2,TRBD2,TRBV12-3/TRBV12-4,CASRRDTSSGSPGELFF,TGTGCCAGCAGGAGGGACACCTCTAGCGGGAGTCCCGGGGAGCTGTTTTTT
.,TRBJ1-1,.,TRBV28,CASSRTTENTEAFF,TGTGCCAGCAGCCGCACCACAGAGAACACTGAAGCTTTCTTT
.,TRBJ1-5,.,TRBV7-8,CASSSDPVFRHPQHF,TGTGCCAGCAGCTCCGATCCGGTATTCCGGCACCCCCAGCATTTT
.,TRBJ2-7,.,TRBV20-1,CSVQGAHEQYF,TGCAGTGTCCAGGGAGCCCACGAGCAGTACTTC
.,TRBJ2-5,.,TRBV12-3/TRBV12-4,CASGENQETQYF,TGTGCCAGTGGGGAGAACCAAGAGACCCAGTACTTC
.,TRBJ1-2,TRBD1,TRBV7-9,CASSWDSLYYGYTF,TGTGCCAGCAGCTGGGACAGCCTTTACTATGGCTACACCTTC
.,TRBJ1-2,.,TRBV5-1,CASSLAGVHGYTF,TGCGCCAGCAGTCTGGCCGGGGTACATGGCTACACCTTC
few,TRBJ1-5,.,TRBV6-5,CASSYGGVGQPQHF,TGTGCCAGCAGTTACGGGGGCGTCGGTCAGCCCCAGCATTTT
.,TRBJ2-7,.,TRBV24-1,CATSQGTRQYF,TGTGCCACCAGTCAGGGAACGAGGCAGTACTTC
.,TRBJ2-4,TRBD2,TRBV20-1,CSARVGLAGVNIQYF,TGCAGTGCTAGAGTCGGACTAGCGGGAGTCAACATTCAGTACTTC
.,TRBJ2-1,.,TRBV15,CATGLLYEQFF,TGTGCCACCGGACTCTTGTATGAGCAGTTCTTC
.,TRBJ2-5,.,TRBV18,CASTLGVDETQYF,TGTGCCAGTACCTTGGGTGTAGATGAGACCCAGTACTTC
few,TRBJ1-2,.,TRBV12-3/TRBV12-4,CASSLGQYYTF,TGTGCCAGCAGTTTAGGGCAGTACTACACCTTC
few,TRBJ1-5,.,TRBV25-1,CASGGGDSNQPQHF,TGTGCCAGCGGAGGGGGAGATAGCAATCAGCCCCAGCATTTT
.,TRBJ2-2,.,TRBV5-1,CASSFSSLNTGELFF,TGCGCCAGCAGCTTCTCTAGCTTGAACACCGGGGAGCTGTTTTTT
few,TRBJ1-2,.,TRBV4-3,CASSGGPYGYTF,TGCGCCAGCAGTGGGGGGCCCTATGGCTACACCTTC
.,TRBJ2-5,.,TRBV29-1,CSVARTIQDTQYF,TGCAGCGTGGCTCGGACAATACAAGATACCCAGTACTTC
few,TRBJ1-1,.,TRBV29-1,CSVEDRSQGNTEAFF,TGCAGCGTTGAAGATCGTTCACAGGGGAACACTGAAGCTTTCTTT
once,TRBJ2-6,.,TRBV18,CASSPGANVLTF,TGTGCCAGCTCACCTGGGGCCAACGTCCTGACTTTC
.,TRBJ1-5,TRBD1,TRBV28,CASSSLLDRGRSQPQHF,TGTGCCAGCAGTTCCCTCCTGGACAGGGGGAGGAGTCAGCCCCAGCATTTT
.,TRBJ1-1,.,TRBV28,CATASPTEAFF,TGTGCCACCGCAAGCCCCACTGAAGCTTTCTTT
.,TRBJ1-1,TRBD1,TRBV29-1,CSVRGQTGGTEAFF,TGCAGCGTGCGGGGCCAGACAGGGGGCACTGAAGCTTTCTTT